This T cell receptor (beta chain) originates from a study of shared clonotypes between healthy human individuals. Across the whole study: The cohort had two women and three men, ages 18 to 49.

Trimming removed 5 bases at V and 7 bases at J, with 15 bases between. Germline values: CDR1 MNHEY, CDR2 SMNVEV (reference sequence). This CDR3 contains 14 residues. Study-wide results and limits: Among donors, the sharing of clonotypes was expected to be influenced by sequencing depth. The small donor group covered limited genetic and exposure diversity.

Generated by immunoSEQ multiplex PCR, the TCRdb table keeps only in-frame clones and is missing some. Among 600,000 to 750,000 clones, roughly 87% were seen once, and the ten largest hold 34%. With respect to this clone: What it binds is not known.

This receptor was taken from a man between 18 and 29 years old in good health. Some clones in this sample may be carry-over from other donors' samples. The chain has TRBV27 and TRBJ2-1; D possibly corresponds to TRBD2 (5 bases). Sequenced input: memory CD8+ T cells from PBMCs. Subset given: CD45RO+ cells pooled with CCR7-negative TemRA cells. The CDR3 DNA follows: TGTGCCAGCAGTATCAGCGGTATAGGGAATGAGCAGTTCTTC. It translates to CASSISGIGNEQFF.